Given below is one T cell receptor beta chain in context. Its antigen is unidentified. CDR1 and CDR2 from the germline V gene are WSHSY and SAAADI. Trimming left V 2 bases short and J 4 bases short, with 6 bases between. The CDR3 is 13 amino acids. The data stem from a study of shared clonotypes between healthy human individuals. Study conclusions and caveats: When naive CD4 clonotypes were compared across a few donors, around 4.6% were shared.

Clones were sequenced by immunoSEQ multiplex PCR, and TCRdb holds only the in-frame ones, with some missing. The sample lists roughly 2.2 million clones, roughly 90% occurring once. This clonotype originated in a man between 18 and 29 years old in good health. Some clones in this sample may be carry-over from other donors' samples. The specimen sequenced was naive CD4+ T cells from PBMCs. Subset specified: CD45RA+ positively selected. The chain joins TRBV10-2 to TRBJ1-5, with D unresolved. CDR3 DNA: TGCGCCAGCAGTGAGGGACGGAATCAGCCCCAGCATTTT. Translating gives CASSEGRNQPQHF.